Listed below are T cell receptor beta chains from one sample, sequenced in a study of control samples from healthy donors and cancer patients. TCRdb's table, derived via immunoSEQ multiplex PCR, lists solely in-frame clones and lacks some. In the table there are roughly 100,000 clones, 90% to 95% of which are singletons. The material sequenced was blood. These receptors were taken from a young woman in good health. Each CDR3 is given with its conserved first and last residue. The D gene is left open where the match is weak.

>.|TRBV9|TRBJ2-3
TGTGCCAGCAGCGTCCGGAGGGGGGCGGGCACAGATACGCAGTATTTT
CASSVRRGAGTDTQYF
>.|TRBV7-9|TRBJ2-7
TGTGCCAGCACCGAGGGGGACTCCACCTACGAGCAGTACTTC
CASTEGDSTYEQYF
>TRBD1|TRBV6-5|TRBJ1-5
TGTGCCAGCAGGGTTGACAGGGGCGGGAATCAGCCCCAGCATTTT
CASRVDRGGNQPQHF
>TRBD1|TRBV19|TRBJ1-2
TGTGCCAGTAGCGAACCGACAGGGCTTTACTATGGCTACACCTTC
CASSEPTGLYYGYTF
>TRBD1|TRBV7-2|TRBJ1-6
TGTGCCAGCAGCTTGACAGGGGAAAATTCACCCCTCCACTTT
CASSLTGENSPLHF
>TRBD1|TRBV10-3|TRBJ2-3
TGTGCCATCAGTGAGGGCCCGGGACAGTCCACAGATACGCAGTATTTT
CAISEGPGQSTDTQYF
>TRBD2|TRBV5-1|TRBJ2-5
TGCGCCAGCAGCTTACTAGCGGTTCAAGAGACCCAGTACTTC
CASSLLAVQETQYF
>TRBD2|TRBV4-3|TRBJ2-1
TGCGCCAGCAGCCACGGACTAGCGGGAGACTATGAGCAGTTCTTC
CASSHGLAGDYEQFF
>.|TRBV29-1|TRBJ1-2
TGCAGCGTCGCTGGACAGAACTATGGCTACACCTTC
CSVAGQNYGYTF
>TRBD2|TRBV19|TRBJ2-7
TGTGCCAGTTGTTTTGGCGGATCCACTAGCGCAGACTTC
CASCFGGSTSADF
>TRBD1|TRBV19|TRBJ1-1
TGTGCCAGTACCCCCGGGACAGGGTACACTGAAGCTTTCTTT
CASTPGTGYTEAFF
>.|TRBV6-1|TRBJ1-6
TGTGCCAGCAGTGACATTTTTGGTCAGGCGTCACCCCTCCACTTT
CASSDIFGQASPLHF
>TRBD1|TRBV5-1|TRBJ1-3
TGCGCCAGCAGCCGGGACAGGGGGAACACCATATATTTT
CASSRDRGNTIYF